The 8 T cell receptor beta chains in this list originate from one sample, sequenced in a study of CD8 T cells in ankylosing spondylitis. One entry per CDR3 protein, called by TCRdb with MiXCR from the 5' RACE reads. There are roughly 120,000 distinct CDR3 sequences in the sample; around 7% occur only once, and 12% lies in the top ten. Sequencing was done on a sample of blood, either unsorted or a sorted T cell fraction (not recorded which). These receptors were taken from a male donor with ankylosing spondylitis or in good health (not recorded which).

There are many counts of this clonotype. The chain couples TRBV30 to TRBJ2-5, with D uncertain. Trimming stripped 1 base from V and 5 bases from J, with 5 bases between. This CDR3 is built from 11 residues. Germline values: CDR1 GTSNPN, CDR2 SVGIG (reference sequence). CDR3 nucleotides: TGTGCCTGGAGTGCCGTGGAGACCCAGTACTTC. Protein sequence: CAWSAVETQYF.

This clonotype was found many times. V gene TRBV20-1 combines with J gene TRBJ1-3, with TRBD1 as a possible D gene (6 bases). The V end lost 3 bases, the J end lost 4 bases, and 16 bases lay between the germline ends. The CDR3 covers 15 residues. Per the germline V gene, CDR1 is DFQATT and CDR2 is SNEGSKA (reference sequence). The chain's CDR3 is CSARRKGVKGNTIYF. In DNA form, the CDR3 reads TGCAGTGCTAGGAGGAAGGGGGTGAAAGGAAACACCATATATTTT.

This clonotype was counted ten times or more. Here the CDR3 DNA reads TGTGCCAGCAGACGACCGAGCTCCTACGAGCAGTACTTC. Encoded protein: CASRRPSSYEQYF. The genes are TRBV5-6 and TRBJ2-7; D call uncertain. Trimming stripped 5 bases from V and 0 bases from J, with 9 bases between. Looked up from germline, CDR1 is SGHDT and CDR2 is YYEEEE. CDR3 size: 13 residues.

This clonotype was seen repeatedly, ten times or more. The CDR3 DNA follows: TGCAGCGTTAGACAGGGTAGCAATCAGCCCCAGCATTTT. Its translation is CSVRQGSNQPQHF. The chain uses TRBV29-1 and TRBJ1-5, with 7 bases that match TRBD1. The CDR3 consists of 13 residues. Germline-derived CDR1 and CDR2 are SQVTM and ANQGSEA. Trimming cost V 5 bases and J 0 bases; bases outside gene matches: 1. The complete variable domain, with remaining parts taken from reference TRBV29-1 and TRBJ1-5, reads SAVISQKPSRDICQRGTSLTIQCQVDSQVTMMFWYRQQPGQSLTLIATANQGSEATYESGFVIDKFPISRPNLTFSTLTVSNMSPEDSSIYLCSVRQGSNQPQHFGDGTRLSIL.

This clonotype is classed as medium-sized. The genes are TRBV27 and TRBJ2-7; 10 bases line up with TRBD1. With V trimmed by 8 bases and J by 3 bases, 10 bases remained unmatched. Germline V CDR1 and CDR2: MNHEY, SMNVEV (reference sequence). The CDR3 covers 15 residues. CDR3 protein: CASQTGTGAFYEQYF. The CDR3 nucleotides are TGTGCCAGCCAAACCGGGACAGGGGCTTTCTACGAGCAGTACTTC.

This clonotype was counted many times. V and J are TRBV29-1 and TRBJ1-1; D call uncertain. This CDR3 spans 12 amino acids. Germline CDR1 SQVTM, CDR2 ANQGSEA. V shed 8 bases and J shed 6 bases, with 16 bases lying between them. CDR3 bases: TGCAGCCCGAGCAACTCGGTTCCTGAAGCTTTCTTT. As protein: CSPSNSVPEAFF.

This clonotype was recorded at least ten times. This chain connects TRBV10-3 to TRBJ2-2, with D tentatively TRBD2 (5 bases). V lost 4 bases to trimming and J lost 4 bases, with 13 bases between them. This CDR3 region has 15 residues. Germline V gene sequence: CDR1 ENHRY, CDR2 SYGVKD. CDR3 DNA sequence: TGTGCCATCAGTGGGCACCCAGGAGGCACCGGGGAGCTGTTTTTT. Protein sequence: CAISGHPGGTGELFF.

This clonotype came up many times. The V and J genes are TRBV6-4 and TRBJ2-1; TRBD2 matches at 9 bases. V gave up 2 bases and J gave up 9 bases; unmatched junction bases: 11. Germline lookup yields CDR1 MRHNA and CDR2 SNTAGT. The CDR3 consists of 16 residues. The CDR3 sequence: CASSDAASGTTSEQFF. The CDR3 nucleotides read TGTGCCAGCAGTGACGCGGCTAGCGGGACTACTAGTGAGCAGTTCTTC.